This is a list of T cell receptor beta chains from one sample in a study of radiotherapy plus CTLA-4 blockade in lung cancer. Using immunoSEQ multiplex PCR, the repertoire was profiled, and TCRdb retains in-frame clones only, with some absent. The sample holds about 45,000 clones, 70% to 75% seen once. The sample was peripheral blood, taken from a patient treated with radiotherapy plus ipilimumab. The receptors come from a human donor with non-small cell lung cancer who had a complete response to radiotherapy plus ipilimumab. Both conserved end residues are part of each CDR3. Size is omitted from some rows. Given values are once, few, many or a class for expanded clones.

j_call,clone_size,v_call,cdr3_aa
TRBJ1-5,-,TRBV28,CASSPPGGRQPQHF
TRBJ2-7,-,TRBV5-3,CARSQRVLAGSYEQYF
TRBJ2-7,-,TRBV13,CASSSRTVVYEQYF
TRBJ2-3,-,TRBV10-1,CASSEGSVGPDTQYF
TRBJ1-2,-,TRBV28,CASSLQGLGYTF
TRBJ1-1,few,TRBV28,CASSLGQMNTEAFF
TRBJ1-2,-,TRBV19,CASSVQATYGYTF
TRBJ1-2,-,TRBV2,CASSEAGQGDGYTF
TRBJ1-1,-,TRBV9,CASSVEGQGLTEAFF
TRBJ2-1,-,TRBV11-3,CASSFSTSGGAHEQFF
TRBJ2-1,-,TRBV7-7,CASSAAPASGIINEQFF
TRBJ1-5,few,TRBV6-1,CASSWGQANQPQHF
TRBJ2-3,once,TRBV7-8,CASSFANFTDTQYF
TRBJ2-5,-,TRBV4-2,CASSRDRDQETQYF
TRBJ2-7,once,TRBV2,CATESVGQGNYEQYF
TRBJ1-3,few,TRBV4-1,CASSQELRRLSGNTIYF
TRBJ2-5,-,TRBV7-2,CASSLGTSGSRETQYF
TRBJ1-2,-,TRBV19,CASSALPGQGSSWNYGYTF
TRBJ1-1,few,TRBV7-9,CAHAATSNTEAFF
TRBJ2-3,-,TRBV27,CASSFRVGVDTQYF
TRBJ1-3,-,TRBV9,CASSSGRGSGNTIYF
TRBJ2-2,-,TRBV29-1,CSVEVGSGGGGELFF
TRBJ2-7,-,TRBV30,CAWNRGKGSYEQYF
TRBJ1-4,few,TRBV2,CASSTGQLQNEKLFF
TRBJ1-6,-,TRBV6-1,CASRIDGSYNSPLHF
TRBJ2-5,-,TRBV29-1,CSVEKGTRGETQYF
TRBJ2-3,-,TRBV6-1,CASSEDQPGADTQYF
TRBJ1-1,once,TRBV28,CASSRSQIEAFF
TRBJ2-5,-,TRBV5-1,CASSPGGTAGAETQYF